These 17 T cell receptor beta chains came from one sample sequenced in a study of CXCR3-negative and CXCR3-positive naive CD8 T cells (dated by TCRdb to about 2019). Paper-wide results and their limitations: TRB CDR3s from CXCR3-positive naive cells showed higher hydrophobicity (lower Kidera factor 4), lower energy, and higher strength and volume indices than CXCR3-negative naive cells.

Sequencing used a NextSeq 550. The Human TCR Profiling Kit (MiLaboratory) was used to prepare UMI-labeled 5' RACE TRB cDNA libraries. Each entry corresponds to one CDR3 protein sequence from reads that TCRdb reprocessed, and DNA is not given. The table of this sample itemizes around 140,000 distinct CDR3 sequences. The ten biggest clones cover about 0.37% of the sample. Their antigens are not known. The sequenced sample consisted of naive CXCR3+ CD8+ T cells from blood. Interpreted using the paper, the cell subset or site label stands for: CD45RO-CCR7+CD27+CD95- naive CD8+ T cells expressing CXCR3 (TNR3+). These TCRs come from a human donor in good health. Some clones in this sample may be carry-over from other donors' samples.

The V gene is TRBV7-9, the J gene TRBJ1-4; TCRdb's D call, TRBD1, is unchecked because there is no DNA. Germline lookup yields CDR1 SEHNR and CDR2 FQNEAQ (reference sequence). The CDR3 contains 21 residues. The CDR3 loop reads CASSSKYRDRGKYFIEEKLFF.

The rearrangement links TRBV29-1 to TRBJ2-7; TCRdb selects TRBD1, and the lack of DNA leaves this call unchecked. The CDR3 is 14 amino acids. The germline V gene encodes CDR1 SQVTM and CDR2 ANQGSEA. CDR3 sequence reads: CSVEDGGLTGGQYF.

V and J are TRBV7-9 and TRBJ2-1. The CDR3 loop spans 13 amino acids. From germline, CDR1 is SEHNR and CDR2 FQNEAQ (reference sequence). The CDR3 sequence is CASSLLGVNEQFF.

CDR3 residues: CASSRIYGYTF. The V gene is TRBV3-1, the J gene TRBJ1-2. This CDR3 is 11 amino acids long. CDR1 LGHDT and CDR2 YNNKEL come from the germline V gene (reference sequence).

V is TRBV21-1 and J is TRBJ2-2; TCRdb names TRBD1, which stays unverified in the absence of DNA. TRBV21-1 is labeled a pseudogene. This CDR3 contains 19 residues. The CDR3 spells CASSKKGHRGGRRTGELFF.

The chain couples TRBV5-3 to TRBJ2-7; the TCRdb call, TRBD1, lacks DNA for checking. TRBV5-3 is treated as an ORF (open reading frame) with a function not yet certain. The CDR3 spans 11 residues. This chain's CDR3 is CARSLVGTSYF.

The rearrangement joins TRBV5-1 to TRBJ2-7. The V gene's germline CDR1 is SGHRS and CDR2 YFSETQ. The CDR3 runs 13 residues. The CDR3 region is CASSLSRQNEQYF.

V and J are TRBV6-5 and TRBJ2-1. From germline, CDR1 is MNHEY and CDR2 SVGAGI. The CDR3 is 13 amino acids. CDR3 in amino acids: CASSYSFGNEQFF.

The CDR3 sequence: CASSPGTANEKLFF. V and J are TRBV4-3 and TRBJ1-4; TCRdb proposes TRBD1, but this gene call is untestable without DNA. CDR3 length: 14 residues. CDR1 LGHNA and CDR2 YSLEER come from the germline V gene.

V is TRBV19 and J is TRBJ2-1. Germline V CDR1 and CDR2: LNHDA, SQIVND (reference sequence). The CDR3 has 14 amino acids. The CDR3 sequence is CASSMVGFGNEQFF.

This rearrangement joins TRBV29-1 to TRBJ2-7. Germline-derived CDR1 and CDR2 are SQVTM and ANQGSEA. This CDR3 region has 15 residues. CDR3 region: CSVEGGISDTYEQYF.

The chain joins TRBV6-6 to TRBJ2-7; no DNA is available, so the TRBD1 call from TCRdb remains unchecked. The CDR3 length is 12 residues. Germline V gene data show CDR1 as MNHNY and CDR2 as SVGAGI (reference sequence). The CDR3 loop reads CASSPGVGEQYF.

The genes are TRBV7-9 and TRBJ1-2; the TCRdb D gene call, TRBD1, has no DNA to confirm it. CDR1 and CDR2 (germline): SEHNR, FQNEAQ (reference sequence). The length of the CDR3 is 14 residues. Here the CDR3 reads CARSLAAGVDGYTF.

This chain connects TRBV6-2 or TRBV6-3 to TRBJ2-1; the TCRdb call, TRBD1, lacks DNA for checking. CDR1 MNHEY and CDR2 SVGEGT come from the germline V gene. The length of the CDR3 is 14 residues. The chain's CDR3 is CASSYSGGYNEQFF.

This rearrangement joins TRBV4-1 to TRBJ2-2; TCRdb outputs TRBD1, but without DNA this stays unchecked. The CDR3 runs to 16 residues. The germline CDR1 and CDR2 sequences are MGHRA and YSYEKL. This chain's CDR3 is CASSQKTGRNTGELFF.

V usage is TRBV28 and J usage is TRBJ2-1; no DNA is available, so the TRBD2 call from TCRdb remains unchecked. This CDR3 has 17 residues. Germline CDR1 and CDR2: MDHEN and SYDVKM. This chain's CDR3 is CASSHSFAGGGDNEQFF.

V and J are TRBV29-1 and TRBJ2-1; TCRdb selects TRBD2, and the lack of DNA leaves this call unchecked. This CDR3 has 15 amino acids. CDR1 is SQVTM and CDR2 is ANQGSEA in the germline V gene. The CDR3 sequence is CSVGGLAGSVNEQFF.